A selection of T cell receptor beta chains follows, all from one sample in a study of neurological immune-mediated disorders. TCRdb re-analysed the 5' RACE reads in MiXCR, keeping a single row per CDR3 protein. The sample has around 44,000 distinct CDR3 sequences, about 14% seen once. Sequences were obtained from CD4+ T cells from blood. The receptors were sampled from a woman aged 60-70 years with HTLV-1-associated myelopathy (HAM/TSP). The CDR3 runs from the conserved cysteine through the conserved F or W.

CDR3aa: CASSLAAGASYEQYF
v_gene: TRBV5-1

CDR3aa: CSAYNGGQPNTEAFF
v_gene: TRBV20-1

CDR3aa: CASSPPAGGPVGELFF
v_gene: TRBV3-1

CDR3aa: CSVQEAEDTQYF
v_gene: TRBV29-1

CDR3aa: CASSVRPTGGSGNTIYF
v_gene: TRBV5-1

CDR3aa: CASSEAGGPTDTQYF
v_gene: TRBV25-1

CDR3aa: CSSSLSGVAYTQYF
v_gene: TRBV5-1

CDR3aa: CASSKAQGARELFF
v_gene: TRBV6-5

CDR3aa: CASSVGVNTEAFF
v_gene: TRBV5-1

CDR3aa: CASSQDKDTEAFF
v_gene: TRBV4-2

CDR3aa: CSARLDREANYGYTF
v_gene: TRBV20-1

CDR3aa: CASSQDGVSYEQYF
v_gene: TRBV4-1

CDR3aa: CSVMLAGEETQYF
v_gene: TRBV20-1

CDR3aa: CAWSVVGYQFEAFF
v_gene: TRBV30

CDR3aa: CSARGPGREGLNEQFF
v_gene: TRBV20-1

CDR3aa: CASTTGQGNYNEQFF
v_gene: TRBV11-2

CDR3aa: CASSSNSGGAYNEQFF
v_gene: TRBV6-2/TRBV6-3

CDR3aa: CASSLALAGGTDTQYF
v_gene: TRBV7-2

CDR3aa: CASSKFAGGYGYTF
v_gene: TRBV6-6

CDR3aa: CASSPNYEQYF
v_gene: TRBV7-2

CDR3aa: CSLQGRGNQPQHF
v_gene: TRBV20-1

CDR3aa: CASSYTRNEQFF
v_gene: TRBV12-3/TRBV12-4

CDR3aa: CASSPRTAAETQYF
v_gene: TRBV7-6

CDR3aa: CASSQVDGSNYGYTF
v_gene: TRBV4-1

CDR3aa: CSASLGGGAFETQYF
v_gene: TRBV20-1

CDR3aa: CSVEVGRGASEQYF
v_gene: TRBV29-1

CDR3aa: CASTGSLLGYEQYF
v_gene: TRBV28

CDR3aa: CASSQDSWEQFF
v_gene: TRBV3-1

CDR3aa: CASSESRSADEKLFF
v_gene: TRBV10-1

CDR3aa: CSATGSNSPLHF
v_gene: TRBV20-1

CDR3aa: CASSLLTEPSEAFF
v_gene: TRBV5-1